The 23 T cell receptor beta chains in this list originate from one sample, sequenced in a study of T cell responses to AZD1222 COVID-19 vaccine. TCRdb's table, derived via immunoSEQ multiplex PCR, lists solely in-frame clones and lacks some. This sample has over 110,000 clones, with around 91% found just once. Sequenced here: peripheral blood, sampled 28 days after the second AZD1222 dose. All receptors come from an adult who received the AZD1222 COVID-19 vaccine.

The rearrangement uses TRBV11-2 and TRBJ1-1, with 9 bases aligning to TRBD1. The V and J ends lost 5 bases and 1 base, in that order; junction bases with no gene match: 5. CDR3 length equals 15 residues. Per germline, CDR1 SGHAT and CDR2 FQNNGV. The CDR3 spells CASSQPGQGNTEAFF. The CDR3 DNA sequence: TGTGCCAGCAGCCAACCGGGACAGGGGAACACTGAAGCTTTCTTT.

V and J are TRBV6-5 and TRBJ1-5; D not resolved. CDR3 length: 13 amino acids. Germline CDR1 MNHEY, CDR2 SVGAGI. Trimming left V 4 bases short and J 7 bases short, with 11 bases between. This CDR3 is CASSWVGGQPQHF. CDR3 DNA: TGTGCCAGCAGTTGGGTGGGTGGGCAGCCCCAGCATTTT.

V usage is TRBV7-8 and J usage is TRBJ1-6; D not certain. The CDR3 totals 18 residues. Germline CDR1 is SGHVS and CDR2 is FQNEAQ. V was clipped by 5 bases and J by 6 bases, with 23 bases between them. The CDR3 spells CASSPDLTLSLLNSPLHF. The DNA for the CDR3 is TGTGCCAGCAGCCCGGACCTGACCCTCTCCCTCCTTAATTCACCCCTCCACTTT.

The chain has TRBV5-4 and TRBJ1-6; 7 nucleotides agree with TRBD1. The CDR3 totals 15 residues. V was clipped by 1 base and J by 8 bases; unmatched bases: 6. CDR1 and CDR2 (germline): SGHNT, YYREEE (reference sequence). The CDR3 loop is CASSLSQGRDSPLHF. The DNA for the CDR3 is TGTGCCAGCAGCTTGTCACAGGGGAGGGATTCACCCCTCCACTTT. The full variable domain, with the rest looked up from reference TRBV5-4 and TRBJ1-6, is ETGVTQSPTHLIKTRGQQVTLRCSSQSGHNTVSWYQQALGQGPQFIFQYYREEENGRGNFPPRFSGLQFPNYSSELNVNALELDDSALYLCASSLSQGRDSPLHFGNGTRLTVT.

The chain links TRBV7-9 to TRBJ2-7, with D unresolved. The V end was cut by 0 bases, the J end by 0 bases, with 6 bases between. The CDR3 runs to 14 residues. Per the germline V gene, CDR1 is SEHNR and CDR2 is FQNEAQ (reference sequence). In DNA form, the CDR3 reads TGTGCCAGCAGCTTAGCTGCCTACTCCTACGAGCAGTACTTC. Translating gives CASSLAAYSYEQYF. Based on the CDR3 plus reference TRBV7-9 and TRBJ2-7, the full variable domain is DTGVSQNPRHKITKRGQNVTFRCDPISEHNRLYWYRQTLGQGPEFLTYFQNEAQLEKSRLLSDRFSAERPKGSFSTLEIQRTEQGDSAMYLCASSLAAYSYEQYFGPGTRLTVT.

This clone appeared a single time. The genes are TRBV27 and TRBJ2-3, with 8 bases fitting TRBD2. There are 15 residues in the CDR3. CDR1 is MNHEY and CDR2 is SMNVEV in the germline V gene (reference sequence). V lost 8 bases to trimming and J lost 2 bases; unmatched junction nucleotides: 9. CDR3 in DNA: TGTGCCAGCCGCTTACTAGCGGCACTCACAGATACGCAGTATTTT. The encoded protein is CASRLLAALTDTQYF.

Here the CDR3 DNA reads TGTGCCAGCAGTTACGGCGGTATTCATCAAGAGACCCAGTACTTC. Its translation: CASSYGGIHQETQYF. V is TRBV6-5 and J is TRBJ2-5; no firm D call. V was pared by 2 bases and J by 2 bases, with 12 bases between. The CDR3 has 15 amino acids. CDR1 and CDR2 (germline): MNHEY, SVGAGI.

A remark on this clone: The junction and the germline gene differ at one end; a read error may be behind it. The rearrangement links TRBV5-1 to TRBJ1-1; D is possibly TRBD1 (5 bases). The CDR3 loop spans 13 amino acids. CDR1 is SGHRS, CDR2 YFSETQ, per germline. CDR3 residues: CASSLDKYTEAFF. The CDR3 DNA reads TGCGCCAGCAGTTTGGACAAATACACTGAAGCTTTCTTT.

This chain joins TRBV3-1 (or the pseudogene TRBV3-2) and TRBJ1-4, with D possibly matching TRBD1 (5 bases). V lost 1 base and J 7 bases, leaving 13 bases between the germline ends. CDR1 is LGHDT, CDR2 YNNKEL, per germline (reference sequence). The CDR3 sequence is 15 residues long. CDR3 region: CASSQAMDKGEKLFF. The DNA of the CDR3 is TGTGCCAGCAGCCAAGCTATGGACAAGGGTGAAAAACTGTTTTTT.

This chain joins TRBV27 and TRBJ1-1, with D uncertain. V was cut by 3 bases and J by 3 bases, with 11 bases left in between. This CDR3 comprises 14 residues. Germline V gene lookup returns CDR1 MNHEY and CDR2 SMNVEV (reference sequence). The CDR3 nucleotides are TGTGCCAGCAGTTTGGGGTTTCAGGACACTGAAGCTTTCTTT. Its translation is CASSLGFQDTEAFF.

The chain joins TRBV2 to TRBJ1-2, with TRBD1 as a possible D gene (5 bases). The germline gives CDR1 SNHLY, CDR2 FYNNEI. V was cut by 7 bases and J by 8 bases, with 20 bases left in between. The CDR3 totals 14 residues. The CDR3 sequence: CASTERAGVYGYTF. The CDR3 nucleotides are TGTGCCAGCACCGAAAGAGCGGGGGTTTACGGCTACACCTTC.

The CDR3 here is CASSQALSSSYEQYF. As DNA, the CDR3 is TGTGCCAGCAGCCAGGCGCTCTCGAGCTCCTACGAGCAGTACTTC. The gene calls are TRBV14 and TRBJ2-7; D remains unclear. The V and J ends lost 3 bases and 0 bases respectively, with 12 bases between them. CDR1 is SGHDN and CDR2 is FVKESK in the germline V gene. The CDR3 runs to 15 residues.

The rearrangement joins TRBV6-6 to TRBJ1-1; D possibly corresponds to TRBD1 (5 bases). CDR3 length equals 15 residues. In germline, CDR1 is MNHNY, CDR2 SVGAGI (reference sequence). The V end was cut by 6 bases, the J end by 4 bases, with 18 bases between. CDR3 region: CASRDRGDLGTEAFF. In DNA form, the CDR3 reads TGTGCCAGCAGGGACCGGGGGGATTTGGGCACTGAAGCTTTCTTT.

This chain uses TRBV5-1 with TRBJ2-1; the match to TRBD2 covers 7 bases. The CDR3 runs 16 residues. V gave up 0 bases and J gave up 1 base; unmatched junction bases: 4. CDR1 is SGHRS and CDR2 is YFSETQ in the germline V gene. CDR3 in DNA: TGCGCCAGCAGCTTGGCGGGAGGTGTTTCCTACAATGAGCAGTTCTTC. It specifies CASSLAGGVSYNEQFF. The whole variable domain, filled in from reference TRBV5-1 and TRBJ2-1, reads KAGVTQTPRYLIKTRGQQVTLSCSPISGHRSVSWYQQTPGQGLQFLFEYFSETQRNKGNFPGRFSGRQFSNSRSEMNVSTLELGDSALYLCASSLAGGVSYNEQFFGPGTRLTVL.

This clone was observed once. Written as DNA, the CDR3 is TGTGCCAGCAGCCAAGAGACAGGGGGTCGGAACACTGAAGCTTTCTTT. Amino acids: CASSQETGGRNTEAFF. The rearrangement uses TRBV4-2 and TRBJ1-1, with 9 bases matching TRBD1. This CDR3 has 16 residues. Per germline, CDR1 LGHNA and CDR2 YNFKEQ. Losses at the gene ends were 0 bases for V and 1 base for J; bases not matched to a gene: 3.

The J gene is TRBJ2-7, the V gene TRBV14, with D perhaps matching TRBD1 (5 bases). This CDR3 contains 16 residues. V was clipped by 1 base and J by 2 bases, with 15 bases between them. Germline V lookup: CDR1 SGHDN, CDR2 FVKESK. CDR3 sequence reads: CASSQGTGRRAYEQYF. CDR3 nucleotide sequence: TGTGCCAGCAGCCAAGGAACAGGCCGGCGAGCCTACGAGCAGTACTTC. Using reference TRBV14 and TRBJ2-7 for the parts outside the CDR3, the full variable domain is EAGVTQFPSHSVIEKGQTVTLRCDPISGHDNLYWYRRVMGKEIKFLLHFVKESKQDESGMPNNRFLAERTGGTYSTLKVQPAELEDSGVYFCASSQGTGRRAYEQYFGPGTRLTVT.

This chain joins TRBV24-1 and TRBJ2-1; unclear D gene. The CDR3 runs 18 residues. Germline V gene sequence: CDR1 KGHDR, CDR2 SFDVKD. V was shortened by 1 base and J by 4 bases, with 19 bases between the two germline ends. The CDR3 region has the DNA TGTGCCACCAGTGATTTCCAACCTCCAGGTAGGCGGTACAATGAGCAGTTCTTC. It is translated as CATSDFQPPGRRYNEQFF.

This rearrangement joins TRBV7-8 to TRBJ1-1, with 7 bases matching TRBD1. The germline V gene encodes CDR1 SGHVS and CDR2 FQNEAQ. V lost 5 bases and J lost 0; bases outside the gene matches: 12. The CDR3 totals 17 residues. The CDR3 sequence is CASSKSRQGAMNTEAFF. The CDR3 DNA is TGTGCCAGCAGCAAATCTAGACAGGGTGCGATGAACACTGAAGCTTTCTTT.

The chain joins TRBV27 to TRBJ1-2; D perhaps matches TRBD1 (5 bases). Germline V CDR1 and CDR2: MNHEY, SMNVEV (reference sequence). CDR3 size: 16 residues. Trimming removed 6 bases at V and 1 base at J, with 18 bases between. CDR3 residues: CASRWKEGLFNYGYTF. CDR3 nucleotide sequence: TGTGCCAGCAGATGGAAGGAGGGGCTCTTTAACTATGGCTACACCTTC.

This rearrangement joins TRBV10-1 to TRBJ1-2; D ambiguous. V lost 6 bases to trimming and J lost 6 bases, with 11 bases between them. Germline V lookup: CDR1 WNHNN, CDR2 SYGVQD (reference sequence). This CDR3 spans 12 amino acids. This CDR3 reads CASSSSGNGYTF. The CDR3 nucleotides are TGCGCCAGCAGCTCTTCTGGAAATGGCTACACCTTC.

The chain links TRBV4-3 to TRBJ1-2; D gene ambiguous. The ends were cut back, 4 bases at V and 1 base at J, with 10 bases in the middle. Germline V gene lookup returns CDR1 LGHNA and CDR2 YSLEER. The CDR3 consists of 14 residues. This CDR3 is CASSLATGNYGYTF. The CDR3 DNA reads as TGCGCCAGCAGCCTCGCGACGGGTAACTATGGCTACACCTTC.

This clone has just one count. The chain recombines TRBV10-3 with TRBJ2-1, with 9 bases fitting TRBD1. Germline values: CDR1 ENHRY, CDR2 SYGVKD. The CDR3 runs to 14 residues. V lost 11 bases, J lost 3 bases, and 8 bases stayed unmatched. CDR3 sequence reads: CASSPGQGYNEQFF. Here the CDR3 DNA reads TGTGCCTCATCACCGGGACAGGGCTACAATGAGCAGTTCTTC.

V usage is TRBV19 and J usage is TRBJ2-1; perhaps TRBD2 as D (5 bases). The V and J ends lost 6 bases and 6 bases respectively, with 15 bases between them. This CDR3 region has 14 residues. Germline CDR1 LNHDA, CDR2 SQIVND (reference sequence). The CDR3 DNA reads TGTGCCAGTAGCCGCCGAGAGGGTCGCAATGAGCAGTTCTTC. Translated, it gives CASSRREGRNEQFF.